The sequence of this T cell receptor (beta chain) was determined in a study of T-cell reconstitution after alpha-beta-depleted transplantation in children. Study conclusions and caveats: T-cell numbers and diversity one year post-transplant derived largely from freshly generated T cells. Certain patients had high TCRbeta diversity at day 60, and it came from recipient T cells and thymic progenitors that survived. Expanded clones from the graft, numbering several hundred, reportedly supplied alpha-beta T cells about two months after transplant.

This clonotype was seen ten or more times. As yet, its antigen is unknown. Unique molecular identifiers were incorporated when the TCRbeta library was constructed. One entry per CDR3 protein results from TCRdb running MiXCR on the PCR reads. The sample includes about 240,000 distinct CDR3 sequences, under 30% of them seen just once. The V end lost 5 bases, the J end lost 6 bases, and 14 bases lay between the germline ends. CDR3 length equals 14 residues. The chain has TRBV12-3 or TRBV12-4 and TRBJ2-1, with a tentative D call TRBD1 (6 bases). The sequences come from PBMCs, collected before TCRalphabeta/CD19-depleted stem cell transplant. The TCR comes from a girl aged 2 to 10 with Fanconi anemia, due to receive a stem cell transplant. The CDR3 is CASSHRDTSNEQFF. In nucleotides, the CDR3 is TGTGCCAGCAGTCACCGGGACACCTCCAATGAGCAGTTCTTC.